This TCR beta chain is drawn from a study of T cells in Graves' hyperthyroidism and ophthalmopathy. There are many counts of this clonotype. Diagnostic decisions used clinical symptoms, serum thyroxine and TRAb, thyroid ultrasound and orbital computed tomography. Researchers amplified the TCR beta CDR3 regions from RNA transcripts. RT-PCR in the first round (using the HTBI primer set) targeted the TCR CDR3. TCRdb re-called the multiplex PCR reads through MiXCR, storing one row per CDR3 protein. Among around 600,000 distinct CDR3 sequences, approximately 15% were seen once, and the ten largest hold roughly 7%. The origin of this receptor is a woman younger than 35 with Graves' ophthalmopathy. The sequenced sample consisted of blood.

Here the CDR3 DNA reads TGTGCCAGCACTCCCTGGGGGCAGGGGGCTGTTCAGCCCCAGCATTTT. Its protein product is CASTPWGQGAVQPQHF. V usage is TRBV28 and J usage is TRBJ1-5; 8 nucleotides agree with TRBD1. The CDR3 consists of 16 residues. Losses at the gene ends were 7 bases for V and 6 bases for J; bases not matched to a gene: 14. Per the germline V gene, CDR1 is MDHEN and CDR2 is SYDVKM.